The T cell receptor beta chain described here comes from a study of T cell repertoires in cytomegalovirus infection. The overall study: Selected CMV epitopes included recently identified HLA-C-restricted ones as well as well-studied HLA-B-restricted ones. Public TCR beta signature analysis indicated the presence of both CMV infection and matching HLA type.

Study observations and caveats: Identification of carriers of CMV plus the relevant HLA was achieved through cumulative public TCR beta family frequency. Clonotypes of TCR beta that were HLA-C-restricted and CMV-specific dominated the ex vivo response.

This clonotype has more than one count but fewer than ten. What it binds is not known. Each CDR3 protein gets one entry after TCRdb re-called the reads with MiXCR. The sample has fewer than 55,000 distinct CDR3 sequences, around a fifth seen once; the top ten hold about 82%. Trimming cost V 5 bases and J 0 bases, with 14 bases left between them. CDR1 and CDR2 from the germline V gene are SEHNR and FQNEAQ (reference sequence). This CDR3 region has 17 residues. This receptor was taken from a human donor in good health (CMV status not recorded). Some clones in this sample may be carry-over from other donors' samples. V gene TRBV7-9 combines with J gene TRBJ2-6; no clear D gene. The material was CD8+ T cells from cultured PBMCs, obtained from culture after CMV antigen stimulation. The DNA of the CDR3 is TGTGCCAGCAGCCCAAGGACGCAGAGCTCTGGGGCCAACGTCCTGACTTTC. As protein: CASSPRTQSSGANVLTF.